The 25 T cell receptor beta chains presented below share a single source sample, sequenced in a study of T cell responses to AZD1222 COVID-19 vaccine. Sequencing was performed with immunoSEQ multiplex PCR; in TCRdb, only in-frame clones are kept and a portion is missing. The table includes 120,000 or so clones, around 90% detected once. The sample was peripheral blood, taken on day 0 of AZD1222 vaccination. The receptors derive from an adult in good health.

The V call is TRBV7-2, the J call TRBJ1-5, with TRBD1 as a possible D gene (5 bases). Trimming took 6 bases from V and 6 from J, leaving 18 bases between them. The CDR3 consists of 15 residues. The germline gives CDR1 SGHTA, CDR2 FQGNSA. As DNA, the CDR3 is TGTGCCAGCAGGTTTAGGGCAGGCCAGGGTCAGCCCCAGCATTTT. It specifies CASRFRAGQGQPQHF.

The J gene is TRBJ1-6, the V gene TRBV5-1; D gene unclear. There are 14 residues in the CDR3. In germline, CDR1 is SGHRS, CDR2 YFSETQ. The V gene lost 4 bases and the J gene lost 7 bases, with 12 bases spanning the gap. CDR3 in DNA: TGCGCCAGCAGCAGCAGTCGAGAGAATTCACCCCTCCACTTT. Its protein is CASSSSRENSPLHF. Full variable domain (outside the CDR3, taken from reference TRBV5-1 and TRBJ1-6): KAGVTQTPRYLIKTRGQQVTLSCSPISGHRSVSWYQQTPGQGLQFLFEYFSETQRNKGNFPGRFSGRQFSNSRSEMNVSTLELGDSALYLCASSSSRENSPLHFGNGTRLTVT.

The chain has TRBV6-2 or TRBV6-3 and TRBJ2-3; the D gene is possibly TRBD2 (6 bases). The ends were cut back, 6 bases at V and 4 bases at J, with 11 bases in the middle. The CDR3 covers 13 residues. Germline-derived CDR1 and CDR2 are MNHEY and SVGEGT. The CDR3 loop reads CASSRDWADTQYF. CDR3 sequence (DNA): TGTGCCAGCAGCCGGGACTGGGCAGATACGCAGTATTTT.

The chain uses TRBV7-9 and TRBJ2-3, with TRBD2 matching 10 bases. Germline-derived CDR1 and CDR2 are SEHNR and FQNEAQ (reference sequence). The J segment lost 4 bases and the V segment lost 4 bases, leaving 2 bases of the junction unmatched. The CDR3 spans 14 residues. The CDR3 region has the DNA TGTGCCAGCAGCTCAGGGACTAGCGCAGATACGCAGTATTTT. Amino acids: CASSSGTSADTQYF.

The V gene is TRBV30, the J gene TRBJ1-6; D not resolved. The germline CDR1 and CDR2 sequences are GTSNPN and SVGIG (reference sequence). The V gene lost 2 bases and the J gene lost 5 bases, with 13 bases spanning the gap. There are 15 residues in the CDR3. The CDR3 DNA reads TGTGCCTGGAGTCACGGGTCGGCGGATAATTCACCCCTCCACTTT. Translation: CAWSHGSADNSPLHF.

The V and J genes are TRBV7-9 and TRBJ1-2, with no clear D. Trimming left V 4 bases short and J 0 bases short, with 12 bases between. CDR3 length: 15 residues. Germline CDR1 and CDR2: SEHNR and FQNEAQ (reference sequence). CDR3 sequence (DNA): TGTGCCAGCAGCTCGGTCACCAGCCCTAACTATGGCTACACCTTC. Its translation is CASSSVTSPNYGYTF.

The V and J genes are TRBV5-6 and TRBJ2-7; D is unresolved. With 5 bases removed from V and 0 bases from J, the gap between germline ends came to 9 bases. Per the germline V gene, CDR1 is SGHDT and CDR2 is YYEEEE. This CDR3 is built from 13 residues. CDR3 coding DNA: TGTGCCAGCAGGGCCGCCGGCTCCTACGAGCAGTACTTC. It yields the protein CASRAAGSYEQYF. Full variable domain (missing parts from reference TRBV5-6 and TRBJ2-7): DAGVTQSPTHLIKTRGQQVTLRCSPKSGHDTVSWYQQALGQGPQFIFQYYEEEERQRGNFPDRFSGHQFPNYSSELNVNALLLGDSALYLCASRAAGSYEQYFGPGTRLTVT.

This clone was observed a handful of times. The V and J genes are TRBV12-3 or TRBV12-4 and TRBJ1-2; TRBD1 is a possible D gene (5 bases). This CDR3 comprises 12 residues. Trimming removed 2 bases from V and 4 bases from J, with 5 bases in between. In DNA form, the CDR3 reads TGTGCCAGCAGTTTAAGGGGCTATGGCTACACCTTC. Translating it yields CASSLRGYGYTF.

The chain uses TRBV6-5 and TRBJ1-5; D is ambiguous. There are 14 residues in the CDR3. The germline V gene has CDR1 MNHEY and CDR2 SVGAGI. With 6 bases removed from V and 3 bases from J, the gap between germline ends came to 12 bases. The CDR3 coding sequence is TGTGCCAGCAGCCGAGTGGGTCCCAATCAGCCCCAGCATTTT. Protein sequence: CASSRVGPNQPQHF.

On this clone itself: One end of the junction does not line up with germline, which may come from a read error. V usage is TRBV5-1 and J usage is TRBJ2-5, with 7 bases aligning to TRBD2. CDR3 size: 15 residues. Looked up from germline, CDR1 is SGHRS and CDR2 is YFSETQ. CDR3 bases: TGCGCCAGCAGACTCGTTCTAGCGGACCAGGAGACCCAGTACTTC. As protein: CASRLVLADQETQYF.

V and J are TRBV6-5 and TRBJ2-3; D is tentatively TRBD1 or TRBD2 (6 bases each). Germline CDR1 MNHEY, CDR2 SVGAGI. The V and J ends lost 0 bases and 4 bases respectively, with 11 bases between them. The CDR3 spans 15 residues. CDR3 bases: TGTGCCAGCAGTTACTCGAGAGGGGGGCCAGATACGCAGTATTTT. Amino acids: CASSYSRGGPDTQYF.

The chain has TRBV19 and TRBJ1-2; 7 bases fit TRBD1. V was pared by 1 base and J by 1 base, with 6 bases of the junction left unmatched. The CDR3 runs to 16 residues. Germline-derived CDR1 and CDR2 are LNHDA and SQIVND (reference sequence). CDR3 sequence (DNA): TGTGCCAGTAGTATAGCGGGGACAGATTTTAACTATGGCTACACCTTC. Translated, it gives CASSIAGTDFNYGYTF.

The chain is built from TRBV12-3 or TRBV12-4 and TRBJ2-7; D possibly corresponds to TRBD2 (7 bases). V was shortened by 7 bases and J by 5 bases, with 15 bases between the two germline ends. The CDR3 has 13 residues. This CDR3 reads CASTMGGPHEQYF. As DNA, the CDR3 is TGTGCCAGCACCATGGGGGGGCCCCACGAGCAGTACTTC.

The chain links TRBV7-3 to TRBJ1-2; D possibly corresponds to TRBD1 (5 bases). This CDR3 has 14 amino acids. Looked up from germline, CDR1 is SGHTA and CDR2 is FQGTGA. Trimming took 5 bases from V and 0 from J, leaving 10 bases between them. CDR3 coding DNA: TGTGCCAGCAGCCCGGACACCTCTAACTATGGCTACACCTTC. Amino acid sequence: CASSPDTSNYGYTF.

The chain couples TRBV10-3 to TRBJ1-2; D is unresolved. V was trimmed by 6 bases and J by 8 bases, leaving 16 bases between them. Germline V gene sequence: CDR1 ENHRY, CDR2 SYGVKD. CDR3 size: 13 residues. The CDR3 DNA follows: TGTGCCATCAGGGGGAAACAGATGGTCGGCTACACCTTC. Amino acids: CAIRGKQMVGYTF.

This chain uses TRBV25-1 with TRBJ2-7; 12 positions agree with TRBD2. The V gene's germline CDR1 is MGHDK and CDR2 SYGVNS. This CDR3 spans 15 amino acids. V lost 7 bases and J lost 6; bases outside the gene matches: 10. The CDR3 bases are TGTGCCAGCATCGGGGCTAGCGGGAGGGGTCGCGAGCAGTACTTC. Its translation: CASIGASGRGREQYF.

The chain is built from TRBV10-3 and TRBJ1-6; the match to TRBD1 covers 7 bases. Per the germline V gene, CDR1 is ENHRY and CDR2 is SYGVKD. Losses at the gene ends were 2 bases for V and 10 bases for J; bases not matched to a gene: 11. There are 16 residues in the CDR3. The CDR3 nucleotides are TGTGCCATCAGTGAGGGGCAGGGGGTAGGAGAATCACCCCTCCACTTT. Translating gives CAISEGQGVGESPLHF.

V usage is TRBV4-1 and J usage is TRBJ2-7; D not certain. This CDR3 contains 15 residues. Germline CDR1 is MGHRA and CDR2 is YSYEKL. Trimming left V 0 bases short and J 2 bases short, with 11 bases between. This CDR3 is CASSQDHFAAYEQYF. CDR3 DNA: TGCGCCAGCAGCCAAGACCACTTCGCCGCCTACGAGCAGTACTTC.

The chain combines TRBV9 with TRBJ2-7; D may be TRBD1 (5 bases). Trimming cost V 0 bases and J 5 bases, with 15 bases left between them. In germline, CDR1 is SGDLS, CDR2 YYNGEE. CDR3 length: 15 amino acids. CDR3 nucleotide sequence: TGTGCCAGCAGCGTAGTGGGGCTAGGGGTAGACGAGCAGTACTTC. Its protein is CASSVVGLGVDEQYF.

The rearrangement joins TRBV6-5 to TRBJ1-4; 7 bases line up with TRBD1. Germline CDR1 MNHEY, CDR2 SVGAGI. This CDR3 has 15 amino acids. V gave up 0 bases and J gave up 7 bases; unmatched junction bases: 5. CDR3 nucleotide sequence: TGTGCCAGCAGTTACTCCCCAGGGGGAAGTGAAAAACTGTTTTTT. Encoded protein: CASSYSPGGSEKLFF.

The chain carries TRBV11-3 and TRBJ2-2; 10 nucleotides line up with TRBD2. The CDR3 is 17 residues long. Germline lookup yields CDR1 SGHNT and CDR2 YENEEA. Germline trimming cut 5 bases from V and 3 bases from J; bases unmatched to any gene: 9. The CDR3 region is CASSPHRLAGDTGELFF. The DNA of the CDR3 is TGTGCCAGCAGCCCACACCGACTAGCGGGCGACACCGGGGAGCTGTTTTTT.

This chain connects TRBV5-1 to TRBJ2-2; D gene uncertain. Germline values: CDR1 SGHRS, CDR2 YFSETQ. Trimming shortened V by 2 bases and J by 4 bases, and 15 bases separated the two germline ends. This CDR3 spans 16 amino acids. CDR3: CASSFFAVLTTGELFF. For the CDR3, the DNA is TGCGCCAGCAGCTTTTTCGCGGTATTGACCACCGGGGAGCTGTTTTTT. The complete variable domain, with remaining parts taken from reference TRBV5-1 and TRBJ2-2, reads KAGVTQTPRYLIKTRGQQVTLSCSPISGHRSVSWYQQTPGQGLQFLFEYFSETQRNKGNFPGRFSGRQFSNSRSEMNVSTLELGDSALYLCASSFFAVLTTGELFFGEGSRLTVL.

The sample holds a few counts of this clone. This sequence joins TRBV7-9 and TRBJ1-1; D is unresolved. Germline lookup yields CDR1 SEHNR and CDR2 FQNEAQ (reference sequence). The CDR3 runs to 13 residues. V lost 5 bases and J lost 0, with 7 bases in between. The CDR3 coding sequence is TGTGCCAGCAGCGCAGCGGTGAACACTGAAGCTTTCTTT. It is translated as CASSAAVNTEAFF.

The chain employs TRBV9 and TRBJ2-3, with 11 positions matching TRBD1. From germline, CDR1 is SGDLS and CDR2 YYNGEE. The CDR3 loop spans 15 amino acids. The junction had 7 bases not matched to a gene; V was cut back by 4 bases and J by 6 bases. The CDR3, as DNA: TGTGCCAGCAGCCCGGGGGACAGGGGGTCGGATACGCAGTATTTT. This translates into CASSPGDRGSDTQYF.

This rearrangement joins TRBV6-2 or TRBV6-3 to TRBJ1-5, with 8 nucleotides matching TRBD1. The CDR3 covers 15 residues. The junction had 7 bases not matched to a gene; V was cut back by 5 bases and J by 4 bases. CDR1 and CDR2 (germline): MNHEY, SVGEGT. Here the CDR3 reads CASSAGTGANQPQHF. The CDR3 DNA is TGTGCCAGCAGTGCCGGGACAGGCGCTAATCAGCCCCAGCATTTT.